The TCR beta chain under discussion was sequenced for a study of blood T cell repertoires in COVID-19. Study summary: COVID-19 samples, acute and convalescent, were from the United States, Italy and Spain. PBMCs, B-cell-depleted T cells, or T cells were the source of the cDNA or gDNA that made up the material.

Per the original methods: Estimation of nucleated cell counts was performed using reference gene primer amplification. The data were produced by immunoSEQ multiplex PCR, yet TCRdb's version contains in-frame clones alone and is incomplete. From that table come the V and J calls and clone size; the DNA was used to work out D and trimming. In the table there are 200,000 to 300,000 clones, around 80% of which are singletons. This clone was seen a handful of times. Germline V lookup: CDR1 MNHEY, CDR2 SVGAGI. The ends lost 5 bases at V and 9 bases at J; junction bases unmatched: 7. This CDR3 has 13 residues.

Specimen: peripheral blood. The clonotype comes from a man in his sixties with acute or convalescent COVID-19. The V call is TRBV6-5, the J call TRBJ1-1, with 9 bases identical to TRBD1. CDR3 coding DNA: TGTGCCAGCAGTAAGACACAGGGGGCACAAGCTTTCTTT. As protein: CASSKTQGAQAFF.